A selection of T cell receptor beta chains follows, all from one sample in a study of metastatic and nonmetastatic thyroid tumors. MiXCR was used by TCRdb to re-call the PCR reads. The top ten hold around 8.2% of the sample, which has thousands of clones, approximately 20% seen once. Input material: tumor tissue. The receptors here all came from a female donor with papillary thyroid cancer or a benign thyroid nodule (not recorded which). Some clones in this sample may be carry-over from other donors' samples. CDR3s include the opening cysteine and the closing phenylalanine or tryptophan. The order of the fields is D gene, J gene, clone size, V gene, CDR3 DNA, CDR3 protein. A D gene is named only where the DNA matches it firmly. Size values are once, few and many counts, or a class for expanded clones, and some rows have none.

.	TRBJ1-5	medium-sized	TRBV12-3/TRBV12-4	TGTGCCAGCAGTTTCCTCCTTAGCGTCGATAGCAATCAGCCCCAGCATTTT	CASSFLLSVDSNQPQHF
.	TRBJ2-3	many	TRBV10-2	TGCGCCAGCAGAGACGCAACAGACACAGATACGCAGTATTTT	CASRDATDTDTQYF
.	TRBJ2-5	.	TRBV5-1	TGCGCCAGCAGCTTGCCGGGAGAGACCCAGTACTTC	CASSLPGETQYF
TRBD1	TRBJ2-7	.	TRBV20-1	TGCAGTGCTCAGACAGGGGGTCGGAACGAGCAGTACTTC	CSAQTGGRNEQYF
TRBD2	TRBJ2-1	few	TRBV28	TGTGCCAGCAGGGGTCGTAGGACTAGCGGATACAATGAGCAGTTCTTC	CASRGRRTSGYNEQFF
TRBD2	TRBJ2-2	many	TRBV20-1	TGCAGTGCTAGAACCGCGGGAGGGCTGGGCGGGGAGCTGTTTTTT	CSARTAGGLGGELFF
TRBD1	TRBJ1-6	large	TRBV6-1	TGTGCCAGCAGTCGGGACAGGGAGACCTCACCCCTCCACTTT	CASSRDRETSPLHF
.	TRBJ1-2	few	TRBV6-1	TGTGCCAGCAGTCCCCTTTTACCGGGGGGGGAGGGTGGCTACACCTTC	CASSPLLPGGEGGYTF
.	TRBJ2-5	few	TRBV5-1	TGCGCCAGCAGCCCGAGGGTCCAAGAGACCCAGTACTTC	CASSPRVQETQYF
.	TRBJ2-7	.	TRBV10-1	TGCGCCAGCAGTGGATCCACAGGGAGCGAGCAGTACTTC	CASSGSTGSEQYF
.	TRBJ2-1	.	TRBV2	TGTGCCAGCCGGGCTTCCTACAATGAGCAGTTCTTC	CASRASYNEQFF
.	TRBJ2-7	few	TRBV12-3/TRBV12-4	TGTGCCAGCAGTTTTGTCCCCCCCTACGAGCAGTACTTC	CASSFVPPYEQYF
.	TRBJ1-5	few	TRBV6-1	TGTGCCAGCAGTGAAGCACGGAATAGGGAGCCCCAGCATTTT	CASSEARNREPQHF
.	TRBJ2-5	.	TRBV5-1	TGCGCCAGCAGCGCGGGTAGGGGGCAAGAGACCCAGTACTTC	CASSAGRGQETQYF
TRBD2	TRBJ2-2	.	TRBV6-1	TGTGCCAGCGGACTAGCTAGATCGGAGCTGTTTTTT	CASGLARSELFF
.	TRBJ2-7	.	TRBV28	TGTGCCACCGATAGGGGGGAGGGAACCTACGAGCAGTACTTC	CATDRGEGTYEQYF
.	TRBJ2-7	.	TRBV6-2/TRBV6-3	TGTGCCAGCAGTTACGGCGCCAGCTCCTACGAGCAGTACTTC	CASSYGASSYEQYF
.	TRBJ1-5	.	TRBV6-6	TGTGCCAGCAGTTACTCAGACAGAAATCAGCCCCAGCATTTT	CASSYSDRNQPQHF
TRBD1	TRBJ1-2	few	TRBV6-1	TGTGCCAGCAGGGACCGGGACAGGCACTTCTATGGCTACACCTTC	CASRDRDRHFYGYTF
.	TRBJ2-3	.	TRBV6-2/TRBV6-3	TGTGCCAGCAAGAGTCTCACAGATACGCAGTATTTT	CASKSLTDTQYF
.	TRBJ2-7	large	TRBV6-2/TRBV6-3	TGTGCCAGCAGTTACCCCGGCGGGATCTACGAGCAGTACTTC	CASSYPGGIYEQYF
.	TRBJ2-7	.	TRBV11-3	TGTGCCAGCAAGAAGAGACAGTACTACGAGCAGTACTTC	CASKKRQYYEQYF
.	TRBJ2-2	large	TRBV24-1	TGTGCCACCAGTGATCAGGGGGGCCTCACCGGGGAGCTGTTTTTT	CATSDQGGLTGELFF
TRBD2	TRBJ2-7	.	TRBV5-5	TGTGCCAGCAGCTTACAACTAGCGGGAGCGTACGAGCAGTACTTC	CASSLQLAGAYEQYF
TRBD1	TRBJ1-5	.	TRBV15	TGTGCCACCAGGGCAGGGGGATATAGCAATCAGCCCCAGCATTTT	CATRAGGYSNQPQHF
.	TRBJ2-7	many	TRBV28	TGTGCCAGCAGTTTGGGGATACACTACGAGCAGTACTTC	CASSLGIHYEQYF
.	TRBJ2-1	few	TRBV27	TGTGCCAGCAGTCCAGGGACCTACAATGAGCAGTTCTTC	CASSPGTYNEQFF
.	TRBJ1-2	.	TRBV29-1	TGCAGCGTTAGGGGGGGGGCGTCCTATGGCTACACCTTC	CSVRGGASYGYTF
TRBD1	TRBJ2-7	few	TRBV6-2/TRBV6-3	TGTGCCAGCAGTTACATTGGACAGGACTCCTCCTACGAGCAGTACTTC	CASSYIGQDSSYEQYF
.	TRBJ1-1	large	TRBV6-5	TGTGCCAGCAGTTACAATTCGAACACTGAAGCTTTCTTT	CASSYNSNTEAFF
.	TRBJ1-1	.	TRBV9	TGTGCCAGCAGCTCGGGGCGGGGCCCGGGGGGAAACACTGAAGCTTTCTTT	CASSSGRGPGGNTEAFF
.	TRBJ1-3	.	TRBV6-2/TRBV6-3	TGTGCCAGCAGTAAGTACACGGGAACATCTGGAAACACCATATATTTT	CASSKYTGTSGNTIYF
.	TRBJ1-3	large	TRBV6-1	TGTGCCAGCAGTCCCCGGCCCCGACGTTTTTCTGGAAACACCATATATTTT	CASSPRPRRFSGNTIYF
TRBD2	TRBJ2-3	few	TRBV10-3	TGTGCCATCAGTGAGCGGGAGGTGACAGATACGCAGTATTTT	CAISEREVTDTQYF
TRBD2	TRBJ2-2	.	TRBV11-1	TGTGCCAGCAGCCCACCCGGGACTAGCGGGAGGGCGAACACCGGGGAGCTGTTTTTT	CASSPPGTSGRANTGELFF
TRBD1	TRBJ2-2	large	TRBV10-2	TGCGCCAGCAGCGAGATACAGGGGCCCGGGGAGCTGTTTTTT	CASSEIQGPGELFF
TRBD1	TRBJ2-3	few	TRBV28	TGTGCCAGCAGCAAAATGACAGGGCTGGGCGCAGATACGCAGTATTTT	CASSKMTGLGADTQYF
.	TRBJ2-1	medium-sized	TRBV11-2	TGTGCCAGCAGCTTAGTAGGAGGGAAGGGGACTGAGCAGTTCTTC	CASSLVGGKGTEQFF
.	TRBJ1-2	few	TRBV28	TGTGCCAGCAGTTTCCCCCCCGGGGCGAGGAATAGCTACACCTTC	CASSFPPGARNSYTF
.	TRBJ2-3	.	TRBV27	TGTGCCAGCAGTTTCTACTTCGGGACTGAGGGGGATACGCAGTATTTT	CASSFYFGTEGDTQYF
TRBD2	TRBJ2-7	few	TRBV28	TGTGCCAGCACCCTAGCGGGGGGAAGGAACGAGCAGTACTTC	CASTLAGGRNEQYF
.	TRBJ2-5	.	TRBV6-1	TGTGCCAGCAGTCCTTATGGGGGAGAGACCCAGTACTTC	CASSPYGGETQYF
TRBD1	TRBJ1-1	.	TRBV4-2	TGTGCCAGCAGCCAAGACGGACAGGCGAACACTGAAGCTTTCTTT	CASSQDGQANTEAFF
.	TRBJ2-5	many	TRBV29-1	TGCAGCGTTAGTGAGGGTCCTCGGAAGACCCAGTACTTC	CSVSEGPRKTQYF
.	TRBJ1-4	medium-sized	TRBV12-5	TGTGCTAGTGCCCATGGACCGCAAGTCATCTATAATGAAAAACTGTTTTTT	CASAHGPQVIYNEKLFF
TRBD1	TRBJ2-7	few	TRBV6-2/TRBV6-3	TGTGCCAGCAGTTACATTGGACAGGGAGACAAGACCTACGAGCAGTACTTC	CASSYIGQGDKTYEQYF
.	TRBJ2-1	few	TRBV6-1	TGTGCCAGCAGTGAGACAGGGAGGGGAGAGCAGTTCTTC	CASSETGRGEQFF